This TCR beta chain was documented in a study of cytomegalovirus exposure and HLA in healthy donors. The study's findings and limits: What was likely a sequencing artifact was a cluster of highly shared sequence variants. In an earlier analysis, about 87% or about 30%: the productive usage of most TCR beta V segments. Most observed TCR sequences were rare, whereas some public TCRs were detected in many donors. A later analysis showed that HLA-associated TCR beta chains had undergone more clonal expansion than equally common others.

A remark on this clone: The antigen is not known. The junction shows a germline mismatch at one end, possibly a read error.

Vbeta (60) and Jbeta (13) primers were used in the PCR. TCRdb's copy holds only in-frame clones and misses some; the assay was immunoSEQ multiplex PCR. The table lists about 120,000 clones, 81% of them singletons. This CDR3 is 13 amino acids long. Germline V gene sequence: CDR1 SEHNR, CDR2 FQNEAQ (reference sequence). The V gene is TRBV7-9, the J gene TRBJ1-4, with 7 bases aligning to TRBD1. This sequence was found in a woman in her forties in good health and CMV-seronegative. Input material: PBMCs. The DNA of the CDR3 is TGTTCCAGCTGGACAGGCGAGGGTGAAAAACTGTTTTTT. Translation: CSSWTGEGEKLFF.